These 15 T cell receptor beta chains were all obtained from the same sample, sequenced in a study of blood T cell repertoires in COVID-19. This table comes from immunoSEQ multiplex PCR, and its TCRdb copy is limited to in-frame clones, with some not included. The table records under 200,000 clones, about 86% of them present only once. Sequencing input: peripheral blood. The origin of the receptors is a woman aged 70-85 years with acute or convalescent COVID-19.

The chain joins TRBV27 to TRBJ1-3, with 9 bases that match TRBD1. V lost 4 bases and J lost 2; bases outside the gene matches: 6. The CDR3 sequence is 16 residues long. CDR1 is MNHEY and CDR2 is SMNVEV in the germline V gene (reference sequence). The CDR3 DNA sequence: TGTGCCAGCAGTTCATTAAGGACAGGGGCTGGAAACACCATATATTTT. Translation: CASSSLRTGAGNTIYF.

The gene calls are TRBV15 and TRBJ2-5; D might be TRBD1 (6 bases). The CDR3 covers 15 residues. The germline V gene has CDR1 LNHNV and CDR2 YYDKDF (reference sequence). V lost 0 bases and J 4 bases, leaving 12 bases between the germline ends. The CDR3 coding sequence is TGTGCCACCAGCAGAGAGGCCTGGGGGCGAGAGACCCAGTACTTC. This gives the protein CATSREAWGRETQYF.

This chain's CDR3 is CATSTEMNTGELFF. The CDR3 nucleotides read TGTGCCACCAGTACTGAGATGAACACCGGGGAGCTGTTTTTT. The chain carries TRBV24-1 and TRBJ2-2, with D unresolved. Germline-derived CDR1 and CDR2 are KGHDR and SFDVKD. Trimming shortened V by 6 bases and J by 1 base, and 8 bases separated the two germline ends. There are 14 residues in the CDR3.

The rearrangement uses TRBV6-1 and TRBJ1-1, with 8 nucleotides matching TRBD1. The CDR3 is 16 amino acids. With V trimmed by 5 bases and J by 0 bases, 8 bases remained unmatched. The germline CDR1 and CDR2 sequences are MNHNS and SASEGT. The CDR3 sequence is CASSQGQGVLNTEAFF. In nucleotides, the CDR3 is TGTGCCAGCAGTCAAGGACAGGGAGTTTTGAACACTGAAGCTTTCTTT.

For the CDR3, the DNA is TGTGCCAGCAGCTTAGGGTTTCTGGGCAGAACCTACGAGCAGTACTTC. Translated: CASSLGFLGRTYEQYF. The chain employs TRBV7-9 and TRBJ2-7; D remains ambiguous. Per germline, CDR1 SEHNR and CDR2 FQNEAQ (reference sequence). The CDR3 runs 16 residues. Deletions cut 1 base from V and 2 bases from J, with 15 bases between.

The chain is built from TRBV9 and TRBJ1-4, with 10 nucleotides matching TRBD1. CDR3 length: 17 amino acids. CDR1 is SGDLS, CDR2 YYNGEE, per germline. V dropped 4 bases and J dropped 0; count of bases not matched to a gene: 6. CDR3 loop: CASSPGTGVATNEKLFF. The CDR3 DNA is TGTGCCAGCAGCCCGGGGACAGGGGTTGCAACTAATGAAAAACTGTTTTTT.

The chain carries TRBV6-2 or TRBV6-3 and TRBJ1-4; 12 bases line up with TRBD1. Germline lookup yields CDR1 MNHEY and CDR2 SVGEGT. CDR3 length: 17 amino acids. J lost 5 bases, V lost 0 bases, and 4 bases had no gene match. This CDR3 reads CASSYSGTGGLNEKLFF. The CDR3 DNA follows: TGTGCCAGCAGTTACTCCGGGACAGGGGGCCTGAATGAAAAACTGTTTTTT.

The CDR3 DNA is TGTGCCAGCAGTGCAGGAGGACTAGCGGGATTAGGTGAGCAGTTCTTC. It codes for CASSAGGLAGLGEQFF. The chain is built from TRBV28 and TRBJ2-1, with TRBD2 identical over 12 bases. In germline, CDR1 is MDHEN, CDR2 SYDVKM. The CDR3 consists of 16 residues. V gave up 5 bases and J gave up 9 bases; unmatched junction bases: 11.

This chain uses TRBV10-3 with TRBJ2-1, with D maybe TRBD2 (6 bases). This CDR3 region has 15 residues. Deletions cut 4 bases from V and 5 bases from J, with 15 bases between. Germline CDR1 and CDR2: ENHRY and SYGVKD. DNA for the CDR3: TGTGCCATCAGTGTAGGGTCGGGGGTCAACAATGAGCAGTTCTTC. It translates to CAISVGSGVNNEQFF.

V gene TRBV7-6 combines with J gene TRBJ2-1; 7 nucleotides align to TRBD1. This CDR3 region has 16 residues. CDR1 and CDR2 (germline): SGHVS, FNYEAQ. With 5 bases clipped from V and 4 bases from J, the junction kept 11 bases outside the gene matches. CDR3 residues: CASSLGTVTLYNEQFF. The CDR3 bases are TGTGCCAGCAGCCTGGGGACAGTCACCCTTTACAATGAGCAGTTCTTC.

This clone was observed once. V gene TRBV5-5 combines with J gene TRBJ1-1, with a tentative D call TRBD1 (5 bases). Trimming took off 5 bases at V and 5 bases at J, with 25 bases between the two ends. This CDR3 has 17 residues. CDR1 and CDR2 (germline): SGHKS, YYEKEE (reference sequence). The CDR3 bases are TGTGCCAGCAGAATGAACCCGGGACTTAAGACGTGGACTGAAGCTTTCTTT. Amino acid sequence: CASRMNPGLKTWTEAFF.

V usage is TRBV3-1 (or the pseudogene TRBV3-2) and J usage is TRBJ1-1; maybe TRBD1 (6 bases). CDR3 length: 14 residues. Germline lookup yields CDR1 LGHDT and CDR2 YNNKEL (reference sequence). With 1 base removed from V and 6 bases from J, the gap between germline ends came to 12 bases. CDR3 DNA sequence: TGTGCCAGCAGCCAAGTCGGGGGGCAGGCTGAAGCTTTCTTT. This codes for CASSQVGGQAEAFF.

The chain recombines TRBV6-6 with TRBJ2-1; 7 positions agree with TRBD2. V lost 5 bases to trimming and J lost 7 bases; unmatched junction nucleotides: 8. Per germline, CDR1 MNHNY and CDR2 SVGAGI (reference sequence). This CDR3 is built from 14 residues. The CDR3 region has the DNA TGTGCCAGCAGTACCGGGGGAGGGAGTAATGAGCAGTTCTTC. Translated, it gives CASSTGGGSNEQFF.

The chain links TRBV19 to TRBJ2-3, with 9 positions matching TRBD1. Germline loops: CDR1 LNHDA, CDR2 SQIVND (reference sequence). CDR3 length equals 16 residues. The junction had 7 bases not matched to a gene; V was cut back by 5 bases and J by 1 base. The CDR3: CASSRGQGLRTDTQYF. The CDR3 nucleotides read TGTGCCAGTAGTCGAGGACAGGGGCTCCGCACAGATACGCAGTATTTT.

The chain links TRBV6-5 to TRBJ1-4, with 11 bases that match TRBD1. CDR1 MNHEY and CDR2 SVGAGI come from the germline V gene. Trimming cost V 0 bases and J 7 bases; bases outside gene matches: 1. This CDR3 region has 15 residues. CDR3 sequence: CASSYSGTGGEKLFF. DNA of the CDR3: TGTGCCAGCAGTTACTCTGGGACAGGGGGTGAAAAACTGTTTTTT.